What follows are 28 T cell receptor beta chains derived from one specimen sequenced in a study of graft-versus-host responses after intestinal transplantation. Measured with immunoSEQ multiplex PCR; TCRdb has only the in-frame clones, and not every one. The sample carries approximately 60,000 clones, roughly 90% recorded once. The input for sequencing was PBMCs, taken 26 days after transplant. Every receptor here comes from a human patient who received an intestinal transplant, so some T cells may come from the graft donor.

This clone was seen a single time. The chain is built from TRBV9 and TRBJ1-3; D is perhaps TRBD1 (6 bases). CDR3 length equals 15 residues. V was clipped by 1 base and J by 4 bases, with 12 bases between them. In germline, CDR1 is SGDLS, CDR2 YYNGEE. The CDR3 coding sequence is TGTGCCAGCAGCGTACAAGGGGGGGAAGGAAACACCATATATTTT. It encodes CASSVQGGEGNTIYF.

This chain links TRBV4-2 with TRBJ2-3, with D unresolved. This CDR3 spans 13 amino acids. Germline CDR1 LGHNA, CDR2 YNFKEQ. V was pared by 0 bases and J by 6 bases, with 7 bases between. The CDR3 loop reads CASSQDMRDTQYF. The CDR3, as DNA: TGTGCCAGCAGCCAAGATATGAGGGATACGCAGTATTTT.

The chain is built from TRBV5-1 and TRBJ2-3; 7 nucleotides agree with TRBD2. Trimming took 0 bases from V and 4 from J; bases not matched to a gene: 8. There are 16 residues in the CDR3. CDR1 SGHRS and CDR2 YFSETQ come from the germline V gene. The CDR3 DNA follows: TGCGCCAGCAGCTTGGTGCCAGCGGGACTGGCAGATACGCAGTATTTT. Its protein is CASSLVPAGLADTQYF.

The V and J genes are TRBV19 and TRBJ2-3; 9 nucleotides agree with TRBD1. Unmatched junction bases numbered 8, after V lost 10 bases and J lost 3 bases. Germline CDR1 reads LNHDA; CDR2 reads SQIVND (reference sequence). The CDR3 has 14 amino acids. CDR3 DNA sequence: TGTGCCACCTCGGGACAGGGTAGTACAGATACGCAGTATTTT. This encodes CATSGQGSTDTQYF. Based on the CDR3 plus reference TRBV19 and TRBJ2-3, the full variable domain is DGGITQSPKYLFRKEGQNVTLSCEQNLNHDAMYWYRQDPGQGLRLIYYSQIVNDFQKGDIAEGYSVSREKKESFPLTVTSAQKNPTAFYLCATSGQGSTDTQYFGPGTRLTVL.

V is TRBV6-6 and J is TRBJ1-3; 8 nucleotides align to TRBD1. V dropped 2 bases and J dropped 4; count of bases not matched to a gene: 7. Germline assignment: CDR1 MNHNY and CDR2 SVGAGI (reference sequence). The CDR3 contains 16 residues. The CDR3 DNA sequence: TGTGCCAGCAGTTACGGGCAGGGGGCTTACGGAAACACCATATATTTT. This codes for CASSYGQGAYGNTIYF.

The V call is TRBV29-1, the J call TRBJ2-6; 11 bases agree with TRBD1. CDR1 and CDR2 from the germline V gene are SQVTM and ANQGSEA. V shed 4 bases and J 0 bases; nucleotides not matched to a gene: 5. The CDR3 has 17 amino acids. CDR3 residues: CSVVGTGGISGANVLTF. The CDR3 bases are TGCAGCGTTGTCGGGACAGGGGGTATCTCTGGGGCCAACGTCCTGACTTTC.

The chain uses TRBV6-5 and TRBJ1-5; possibly TRBD1 for D (6 bases). CDR1 and CDR2 (germline): MNHEY, SVGAGI. Trimming took off 4 bases at V and 4 bases at J, with 11 bases between the two ends. The CDR3 has 14 residues. CDR3 sequence: CASSFQGKNQPQHF. CDR3 nucleotides: TGTGCCAGCAGTTTCCAGGGGAAAAATCAGCCCCAGCATTTT.

The rearrangement links TRBV7-9 to TRBJ2-7; 10 positions agree with TRBD1. V shed 5 bases and J 5 bases; nucleotides not matched to a gene: 6. CDR1 SEHNR and CDR2 FQNEAQ come from the germline V gene (reference sequence). The CDR3 runs to 14 residues. CDR3 coding DNA: TGTGCCAGCAGCCCGAGGGACAGGGGTAACGAGCAGTACTTC. It specifies CASSPRDRGNEQYF.

The chain links TRBV27 to TRBJ2-7; the match to TRBD2 covers 9 bases. CDR1 is MNHEY, CDR2 SMNVEV, per germline (reference sequence). With V trimmed by 3 bases and J by 5 bases, 5 bases remained unmatched. This CDR3 is built from 14 residues. The CDR3 nucleotides read TGTGCCAGCAGTTTCGGTAGCGGGAGCAACGAGCAGTACTTC. Encoded protein: CASSFGSGSNEQYF.

This clone was seen a single time. This chain joins TRBV27 and TRBJ1-5; TRBD1 is a possible D gene (6 bases). The CDR3 totals 19 residues. CDR1 is MNHEY and CDR2 is SMNVEV in the germline V gene (reference sequence). V was clipped by 0 bases and J by 0 bases, with 18 bases between them. CDR3 residues: CASSLSRGGVGNSNQPQHF. The CDR3 DNA reads TGTGCCAGCAGTTTATCGAGGGGGGGGGTTGGTAATAGCAATCAGCCCCAGCATTTT.

The chain combines TRBV5-1 with TRBJ1-2, with 12 nucleotides matching TRBD1. Trimming cost V 4 bases and J 8 bases; bases outside gene matches: 6. The CDR3 length is 14 residues. Germline CDR1 SGHRS, CDR2 YFSETQ. CDR3 sequence (DNA): TGCGCCAGCAGCCTGGGACAGGGGGCGCGCGGCTACACCTTC. Its protein product is CASSLGQGARGYTF.

The J gene is TRBJ2-5, the V gene TRBV4-1, with 11 bases lining up with TRBD1. The better agreement between TRBJ2-7 and the DNA end casts doubt on the J call. There are 16 residues in the CDR3. Germline assignment: CDR1 MGHRA and CDR2 YSYEKL. The CDR3 DNA reads as TGCGCCAGCAGCCAATTGGGGACAGGGGGAGTGAACGAGCAGTACTTC. Translated, it gives CASSQLGTGGVNEQYF.

The genes are TRBV27 and TRBJ2-3, with D unresolved. V lost 0 bases and J lost 4, with 8 bases in between. Per the germline V gene, CDR1 is MNHEY and CDR2 is SMNVEV (reference sequence). This CDR3 has 14 amino acids. This CDR3 reads CASSLSVSADTQYF. CDR3 bases: TGTGCCAGCAGTTTATCGGTATCGGCAGATACGCAGTATTTT.

The V call is TRBV23-1, the J call TRBJ2-7; D might be TRBD2 (5 bases). TRBV23-1 is placed among ORFs of uncertain function. The CDR3 length is 13 residues. V was clipped by 7 bases and J by 0 bases, with 10 bases between them. The CDR3 nucleotides are TGCGCCAGCATCCGGAGGAGCTCCTACGAGCAGTACTTC. Its translation is CASIRRSSYEQYF.

The chain has TRBV7-6 and TRBJ2-7; 9 nucleotides align to TRBD1. V lost 1 base and J lost 6; bases outside the gene matches: 10. There are 16 residues in the CDR3. From germline, CDR1 is SGHVS and CDR2 FNYEAQ. The CDR3 region has the DNA TGTGCCAGCAGCTTAGGGTTCGGGACAGGGTCGGGCGAGCAGTACTTC. It codes for CASSLGFGTGSGEQYF. The variable domain in full, completed from reference TRBV7-6 and TRBJ2-7, reads GAGVSQSPRYKVTKRGQDVALRCDPISGHVSLYWYRQALGQGPEFLTYFNYEAQQDKSGLPNDRFSAERPEGSISTLTIQRTEQRDSAMYRCASSLGFGTGSGEQYFGPGTRLTVT.

The chain recombines TRBV28 with TRBJ2-3; tentatively, D is TRBD1 (5 bases). Looked up from germline, CDR1 is MDHEN and CDR2 is SYDVKM. The CDR3 has 16 residues. V gave up 5 bases and J gave up 2 bases, with 17 bases separating them. The CDR3 sequence is CASSTSHRILTDTQYF. The DNA for the CDR3 is TGTGCCAGCAGTACCTCTCACAGGATTCTCACAGATACGCAGTATTTT.

The chain links TRBV28 to TRBJ2-3, with TRBD1 identical over 8 bases. The CDR3 extends over 16 amino acids. Germline values: CDR1 MDHEN, CDR2 SYDVKM. V lost 3 bases and J lost 1; bases outside the gene matches: 6. This chain's CDR3 is CASSFPKQGGTDTQYF. The CDR3, as DNA: TGTGCCAGCAGTTTCCCAAAACAGGGGGGCACAGATACGCAGTATTTT.

The chain uses TRBV2 and TRBJ1-2; no clear D. The CDR3 consists of 16 residues. The germline V and J ends were trimmed by 7 bases and 1 base, with 19 bases remaining between them. Germline loops: CDR1 SNHLY, CDR2 FYNNEI. CDR3 bases: TGTGCCAGCACATTAACCATTGACATAATTAACTATGGCTACACCTTC. The encoded protein is CASTLTIDIINYGYTF.

The genes are TRBV6-1 and TRBJ1-1, with 8 bases matching TRBD1. Per germline, CDR1 MNHNS and CDR2 SASEGT. The CDR3 has 11 residues. V lost 11 bases to trimming and J lost 6 bases; unmatched junction nucleotides: 5. In nucleotides, the CDR3 is TGTGCCGGCCGACAGGGGCCTGAAGCTTTCTTT. It yields the protein CAGRQGPEAFF.

The chain combines TRBV2 with TRBJ2-7; D unresolved. The V and J ends lost 6 bases and 4 bases respectively, with 4 bases between them. The germline gives CDR1 SNHLY, CDR2 FYNNEI. This CDR3 spans 10 amino acids. CDR3 DNA sequence: TGTGCCAGCAGAGAGTACGAGCAGTACTTC. Residues: CASREYEQYF.

The chain couples TRBV15 to TRBJ2-7; 11 nucleotides align to TRBD2. Trimming took 2 bases from V and 2 from J; bases not matched to a gene: 5. Germline V gives CDR1 LNHNV, CDR2 YYDKDF (reference sequence). This CDR3 is built from 16 residues. CDR3 sequence reads: CATSRFGTSGAYEQYF. CDR3 DNA sequence: TGTGCCACCAGCAGATTTGGGACTAGCGGCGCCTACGAGCAGTACTTC.

This clone came up once. The V gene is TRBV28, the J gene TRBJ2-7; tentatively, D is TRBD2 (6 bases). Trimming left V 3 bases short and J 6 bases short, with 12 bases between. The CDR3 covers 13 residues. The germline V gene has CDR1 MDHEN and CDR2 SYDVKM. The CDR3 is CASSFGSGVEQYV. As DNA, the CDR3 is TGTGCCAGCAGTTTTGGCTCGGGGGTCGAGCAGTACGTC.

The rearrangement joins TRBV27 to TRBJ2-5; D is perhaps TRBD2 (5 bases). The germline V and J ends were trimmed by 0 bases and 5 bases, with 7 bases remaining between them. Germline CDR1 MNHEY, CDR2 SMNVEV (reference sequence). The CDR3 spans 13 residues. The CDR3 DNA follows: TGTGCCAGCAGTTTATCCTCGGGGGAGACCCAGTACTTC. It codes for CASSLSSGETQYF.

This sequence joins TRBV7-9 and TRBJ1-1; D call uncertain. This CDR3 is 15 amino acids long. Per the germline V gene, CDR1 is SEHNR and CDR2 is FQNEAQ (reference sequence). The ends were cut back, 4 bases at V and 5 bases at J, with 17 bases in the middle. The CDR3 here is CASSSYPDGVTEAFF. DNA for the CDR3: TGTGCCAGCAGCTCCTACCCGGACGGGGTAACTGAAGCTTTCTTT. The full variable domain, its missing parts supplied by reference TRBV7-9 and TRBJ1-1, is DTGVSQNPRHKITKRGQNVTFRCDPISEHNRLYWYRQTLGQGPEFLTYFQNEAQLEKSRLLSDRFSAERPKGSFSTLEIQRTEQGDSAMYLCASSSYPDGVTEAFFGQGTRLTVV.

The rearrangement links TRBV27 to TRBJ2-5; TRBD2 matches 14 bases. The CDR3 sequence is 15 residues long. V lost 5 bases, J lost 6 bases, and 5 bases stayed unmatched. Looked up from germline, CDR1 is MNHEY and CDR2 is SMNVEV (reference sequence). CDR3 in amino acids: CASSRTSGRTKTQYF. The CDR3, as DNA: TGTGCCAGCAGTCGGACTAGCGGGAGGACGAAGACCCAGTACTTC.

The chain combines TRBV21-1 with TRBJ2-7; TRBD1, the table's D call, was not compared with the DNA. TRBV21-1 is shown as a pseudogene. The CDR3 has 17 residues. The CDR3 region has the DNA TGTGCCAGCAGCAGGACAGGGATGACTCTGCCCGACTACGAGCAGTACGTC. This translates into CASSRTGMTLPDYEQYV.

The chain recombines TRBV9 with TRBJ2-7; 7 bases map to TRBD1. The CDR3 covers 16 residues. The V gene's germline CDR1 is SGDLS and CDR2 YYNGEE. V trimming: 4 bases; J trimming: 3 bases; junction bases outside the gene matches: 13. The CDR3 DNA follows: TGTGCCAGCAGCCCCGAAGGTGACAGGGCGGGCTACGAGCAGTACTTC. Its translation is CASSPEGDRAGYEQYF. The variable domain in full, completed from reference TRBV9 and TRBJ2-7, reads DSGVTQTPKHLITATGQRVTLRCSPRSGDLSVYWYQQSLDQGLQFLIQYYNGEERAKGNILERFSAQQFPDLHSELNLSSLELGDSALYFCASSPEGDRAGYEQYFGPGTRLTVT.

In this sample, this clone turned up once. This chain connects TRBV10-1 to TRBJ2-3, with 12 nucleotides matching TRBD2. Trimming removed 9 bases from V and 0 bases from J; junction bases left unmatched: 4. CDR3 length equals 15 residues. CDR1 is WNHNN and CDR2 is SYGVQD in the germline V gene (reference sequence). CDR3 residues: CARTSGGNSTDTQYF. CDR3 DNA sequence: TGCGCCAGGACTAGCGGGGGAAACAGCACAGATACGCAGTATTTT.